This TCR beta chain was captured by sequencing in a study of T cell changes during pregnancy in multiple sclerosis. Profiled with immunoSEQ multiplex PCR; TCRdb holds only in-frame clones, not every one. The repertoire holds roughly 58,000 clones, with approximately 90% as singletons. CDR3 size: 15 residues. Germline V lookup: CDR1 SNHLY, CDR2 FYNNEI. V lost 7 bases and J lost 2; bases outside the gene matches: 6. The chain combines TRBV2 with TRBJ1-3; 9 positions match TRBD1. The origin of this receptor is a female donor in good health, enrolled as a control in a pregnancy study. This sample comprised CD4+ T cells from peripheral blood mononuclear cells, obtained after pregnancy. Here the CDR3 reads CASTGQGRPGNTIYF. CDR3 coding DNA: TGTGCCAGCACCGGACAGGGGAGACCTGGAAACACCATATATTTT.